This T cell receptor beta chain was captured by sequencing in a study of cytomegalovirus exposure and HLA in healthy donors. Study-level information: Early release data held 85 million or so unique TCRs from HLA-typed donors. The study's findings and limits: Analysis performed later showed TCR beta chains linked to HLA being more clonally expanded than equally common others. Associated with cytomegalovirus, according to the listing, were 164 TCR beta chains.

Germline V gene data show CDR1 as SQVTM and CDR2 as ANQGSEA. The trim removed 4 bases at V and 5 bases at J, leaving 4 bases unmatched. The length of the CDR3 is 13 residues. With regard to this clone: Its matching antigen is unknown. At the DNA level, this CDR3 is encoded by other sequences in the same sample as well.

The PCR made use of 60 Vbeta and 13 Jbeta primers. Data came from immunoSEQ multiplex PCR; TCRdb stores just in-frame clones and leaves some out. Of 200,000 to 250,000 clones listed, 70% to 85% are singletons. The material sequenced was PBMCs. The chain uses TRBV29-1 and TRBJ1-2; 10 bases fit TRBD1. The receptor's source is a woman in her sixties in good health and CMV-seropositive. Here the CDR3 reads CSVGQGADYGYTF. The CDR3 DNA sequence: TGCAGCGTTGGACAGGGGGCTGATTATGGCTACACCTTC.